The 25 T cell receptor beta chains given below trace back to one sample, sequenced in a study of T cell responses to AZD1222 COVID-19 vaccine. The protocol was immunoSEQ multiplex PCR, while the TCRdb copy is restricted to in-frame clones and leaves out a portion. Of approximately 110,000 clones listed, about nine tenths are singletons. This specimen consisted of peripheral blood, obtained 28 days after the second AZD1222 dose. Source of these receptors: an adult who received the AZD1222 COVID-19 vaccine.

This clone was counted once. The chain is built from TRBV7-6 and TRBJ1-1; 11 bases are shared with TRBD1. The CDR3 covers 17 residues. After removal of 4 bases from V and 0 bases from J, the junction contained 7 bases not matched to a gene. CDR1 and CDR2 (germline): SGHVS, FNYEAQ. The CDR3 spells CASSWDRGNTLNTEAFF. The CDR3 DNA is TGTGCCAGCAGCTGGGACAGGGGGAACACTTTGAACACTGAAGCTTTCTTT.

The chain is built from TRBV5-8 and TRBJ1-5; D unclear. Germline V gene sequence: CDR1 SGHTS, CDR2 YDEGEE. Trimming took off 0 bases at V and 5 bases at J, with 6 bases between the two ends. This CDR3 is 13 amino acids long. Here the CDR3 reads CASSLGTYQPQHF. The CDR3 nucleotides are TGTGCCAGCAGCTTGGGTACGTATCAGCCCCAGCATTTT. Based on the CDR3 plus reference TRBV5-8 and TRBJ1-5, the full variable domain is EAGVTQSPTHLIKTRGQQATLRCSPISGHTSVYWYQQALGLGLQFLLWYDEGEERNRGNFPPRFSGRQFPNYSSELNVNALELEDSALYLCASSLGTYQPQHFGDGTRLSIL.

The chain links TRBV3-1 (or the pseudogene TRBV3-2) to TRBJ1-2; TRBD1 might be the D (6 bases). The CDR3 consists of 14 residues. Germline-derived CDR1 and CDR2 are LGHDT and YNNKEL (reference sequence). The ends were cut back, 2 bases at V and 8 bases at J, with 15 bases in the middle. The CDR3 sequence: CASSQLAGARGYTF. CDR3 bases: TGTGCCAGCAGCCAATTAGCAGGGGCACGGGGCTACACCTTC.

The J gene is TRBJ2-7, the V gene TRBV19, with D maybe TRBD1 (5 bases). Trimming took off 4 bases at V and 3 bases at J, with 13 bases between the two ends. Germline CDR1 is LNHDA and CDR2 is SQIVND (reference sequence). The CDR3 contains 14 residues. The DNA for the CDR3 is TGTGCCAGTAGTAATTGGGGCAGGAACTACGAGCAGTACTTC. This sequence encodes CASSNWGRNYEQYF.

This chain's CDR3 is CASSYSRDRVFF. DNA of the CDR3: TGTGCCAGCAGTTACTCCCGGGACAGGGTTTTCTTC. This chain connects TRBV6-5 to TRBJ2-1, with 9 bases that match TRBD1. The J segment lost 16 bases and the V segment lost 0 bases, leaving 4 bases of the junction unmatched. Germline CDR1 MNHEY, CDR2 SVGAGI. The CDR3 spans 12 residues.

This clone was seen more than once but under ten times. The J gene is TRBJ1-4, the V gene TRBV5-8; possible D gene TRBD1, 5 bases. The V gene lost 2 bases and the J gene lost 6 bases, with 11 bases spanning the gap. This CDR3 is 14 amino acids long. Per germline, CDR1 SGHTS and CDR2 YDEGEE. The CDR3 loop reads CASSFMGGDEKLFF. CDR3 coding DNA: TGTGCCAGCAGCTTCATGGGGGGAGATGAAAAACTGTTTTTT. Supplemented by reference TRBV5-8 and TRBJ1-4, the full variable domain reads EAGVTQSPTHLIKTRGQQATLRCSPISGHTSVYWYQQALGLGLQFLLWYDEGEERNRGNFPPRFSGRQFPNYSSELNVNALELEDSALYLCASSFMGGDEKLFFGSGTQLSVL.

CDR3 in amino acids: CSVEDQGANTGELFF. Here the CDR3 DNA reads TGCAGCGTTGAAGATCAGGGGGCGAACACCGGGGAGCTGTTTTTT. The J gene is TRBJ2-2, the V gene TRBV29-1; 7 nucleotides agree with TRBD1. The V segment lost 0 bases and the J segment 0 bases; nucleotides outside the gene matches: 1. The germline V gene encodes CDR1 SQVTM and CDR2 ANQGSEA. CDR3 length: 15 residues.

CDR3 residues: CASSRGLAGGSDTQYF. DNA of the CDR3: TGTGCCAGTAGTAGGGGACTAGCGGGGGGTTCAGATACGCAGTATTTT. The V call is TRBV19, the J call TRBJ2-3; 15 bases align to TRBD2. V gave up 4 bases and J gave up 4 bases; unmatched junction bases: 3. CDR1 LNHDA and CDR2 SQIVND come from the germline V gene (reference sequence). The CDR3 runs to 16 residues.

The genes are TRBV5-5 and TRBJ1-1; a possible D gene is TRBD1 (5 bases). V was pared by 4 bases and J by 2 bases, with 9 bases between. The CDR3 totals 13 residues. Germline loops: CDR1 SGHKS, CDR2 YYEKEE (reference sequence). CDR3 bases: TGTGCCAGCAGCCGCGGGGCTAACACTGAAGCTTTCTTT. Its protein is CASSRGANTEAFF. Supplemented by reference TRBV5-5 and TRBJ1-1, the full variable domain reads DAGVTQSPTHLIKTRGQQVTLRCSPISGHKSVSWYQQVLGQGPQFIFQYYEKEERGRGNFPDRFSARQFPNYSSELNVNALLLGDSALYLCASSRGANTEAFFGQGTRLTVV.

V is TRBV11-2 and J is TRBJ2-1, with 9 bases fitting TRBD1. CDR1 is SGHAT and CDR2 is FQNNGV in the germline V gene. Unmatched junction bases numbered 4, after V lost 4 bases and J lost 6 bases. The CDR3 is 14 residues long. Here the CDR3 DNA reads TGTGCCAGCAGCTCGCCACAGGGGGCCAATGAGCAGTTCTTC. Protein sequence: CASSSPQGANEQFF.

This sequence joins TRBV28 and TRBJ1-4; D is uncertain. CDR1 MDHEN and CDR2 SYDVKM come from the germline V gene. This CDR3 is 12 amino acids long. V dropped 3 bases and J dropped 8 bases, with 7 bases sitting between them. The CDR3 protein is CASSFLGEKLFF. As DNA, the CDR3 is TGTGCCAGCAGTTTCTTGGGAGAAAAACTGTTTTTT.

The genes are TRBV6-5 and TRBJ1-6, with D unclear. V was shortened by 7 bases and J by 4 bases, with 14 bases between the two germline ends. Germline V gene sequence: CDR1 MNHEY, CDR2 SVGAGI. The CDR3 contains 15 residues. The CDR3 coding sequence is TGTGCCAGCACCCGGCTGCAGGTTTATAATTCACCCCTCCACTTT. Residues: CASTRLQVYNSPLHF.

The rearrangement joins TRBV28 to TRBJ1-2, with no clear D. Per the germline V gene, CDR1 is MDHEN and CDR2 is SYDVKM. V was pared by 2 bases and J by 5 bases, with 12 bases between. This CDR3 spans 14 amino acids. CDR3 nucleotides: TGTGCCAGCAGTTTAAATGGGGAGGTGTATGGCTACACCTTC. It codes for CASSLNGEVYGYTF.

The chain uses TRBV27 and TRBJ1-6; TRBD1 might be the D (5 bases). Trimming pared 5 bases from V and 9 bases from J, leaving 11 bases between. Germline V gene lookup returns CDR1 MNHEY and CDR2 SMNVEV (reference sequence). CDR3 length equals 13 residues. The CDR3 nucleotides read TGTGCCAGCAGTATCGCCGACAGTTCACCCCTCCACTTT. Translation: CASSIADSSPLHF.

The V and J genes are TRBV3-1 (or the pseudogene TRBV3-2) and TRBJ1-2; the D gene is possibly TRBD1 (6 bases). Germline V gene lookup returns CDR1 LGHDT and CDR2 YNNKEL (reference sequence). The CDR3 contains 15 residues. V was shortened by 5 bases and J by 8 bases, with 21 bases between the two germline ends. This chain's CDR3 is CASSATAGGAGGYTF. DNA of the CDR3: TGTGCCAGCAGCGCCACCGCGGGGGGGGCTGGCGGCTACACCTTC.

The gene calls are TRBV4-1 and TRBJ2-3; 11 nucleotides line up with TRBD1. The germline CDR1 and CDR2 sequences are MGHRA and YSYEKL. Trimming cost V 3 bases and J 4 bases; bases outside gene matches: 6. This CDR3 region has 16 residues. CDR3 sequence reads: CASSQVDRGPADTQYF. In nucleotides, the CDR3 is TGCGCCAGCAGCCAGGTGGACAGGGGGCCCGCAGATACGCAGTATTTT.

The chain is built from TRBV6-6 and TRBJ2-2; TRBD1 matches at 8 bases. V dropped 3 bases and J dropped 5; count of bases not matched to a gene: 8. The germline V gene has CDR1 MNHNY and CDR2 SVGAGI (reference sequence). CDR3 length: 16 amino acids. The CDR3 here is CASSYSYRGLTGELFF. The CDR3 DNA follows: TGTGCCAGCAGTTATAGTTACAGGGGGTTGACCGGGGAGCTGTTTTTT.

The CDR3 is CASSPPPGVGEKLFF. CDR3 nucleotide sequence: TGTGCCAGCTCACCACCGCCAGGGGTAGGCGAAAAACTGTTTTTT. The V and J genes are TRBV18 and TRBJ1-4; weak D call: TRBD1 (6 bases). This CDR3 has 15 amino acids. From germline, CDR1 is KGHSH and CDR2 LQKENI. Trimming took off 0 bases at V and 8 bases at J, with 13 bases between the two ends.

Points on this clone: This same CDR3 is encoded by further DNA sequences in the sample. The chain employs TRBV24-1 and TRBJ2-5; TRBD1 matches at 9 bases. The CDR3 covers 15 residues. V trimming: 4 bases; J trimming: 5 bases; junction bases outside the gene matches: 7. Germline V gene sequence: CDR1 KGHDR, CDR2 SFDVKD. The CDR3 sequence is CATSDRGQGDETQYF. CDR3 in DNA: TGTGCCACCAGTGACCGGGGACAGGGTGACGAGACCCAGTACTTC.

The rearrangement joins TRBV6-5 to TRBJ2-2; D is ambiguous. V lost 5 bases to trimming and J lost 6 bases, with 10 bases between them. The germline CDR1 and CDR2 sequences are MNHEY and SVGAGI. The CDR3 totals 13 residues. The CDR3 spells CASSQRKAGELFF. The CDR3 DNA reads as TGTGCCAGCAGTCAACGTAAAGCCGGGGAGCTGTTTTTT.

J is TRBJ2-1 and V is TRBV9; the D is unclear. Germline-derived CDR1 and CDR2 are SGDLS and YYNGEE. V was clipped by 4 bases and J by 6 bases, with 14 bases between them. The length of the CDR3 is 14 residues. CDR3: CASSSQWGSNEQFF. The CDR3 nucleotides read TGTGCCAGCAGCTCGCAATGGGGTAGCAATGAGCAGTTCTTC.

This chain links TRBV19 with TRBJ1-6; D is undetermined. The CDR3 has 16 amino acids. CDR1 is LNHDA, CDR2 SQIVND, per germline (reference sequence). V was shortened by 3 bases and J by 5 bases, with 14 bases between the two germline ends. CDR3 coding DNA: TGTGCCAGTAGTATGGGAGAGGGATGGCATAATTCACCCCTCCACTTT. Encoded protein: CASSMGEGWHNSPLHF.

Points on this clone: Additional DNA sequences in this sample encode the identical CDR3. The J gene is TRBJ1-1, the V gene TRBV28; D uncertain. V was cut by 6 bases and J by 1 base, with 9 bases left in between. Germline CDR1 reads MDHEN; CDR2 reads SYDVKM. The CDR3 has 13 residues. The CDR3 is CASSRLENTEAFF. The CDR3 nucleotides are TGTGCCAGCAGCAGATTAGAGAACACTGAAGCTTTCTTT.

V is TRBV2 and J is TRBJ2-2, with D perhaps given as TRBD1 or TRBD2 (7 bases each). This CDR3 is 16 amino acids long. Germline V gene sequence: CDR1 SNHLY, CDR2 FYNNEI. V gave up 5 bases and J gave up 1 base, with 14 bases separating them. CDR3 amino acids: CASSPQGRVNTGELFF. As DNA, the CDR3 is TGTGCCAGCAGTCCACAGGGGAGGGTGAACACCGGGGAGCTGTTTTTT. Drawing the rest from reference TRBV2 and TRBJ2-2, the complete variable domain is EPEVTQTPSHQVTQMGQEVILRCVPISNHLYFYWYRQILGQKVEFLVSFYNNEISEKSEIFDDQFSVERPDGSNFTLKIRSTKLEDSAMYFCASSPQGRVNTGELFFGEGSRLTVL.

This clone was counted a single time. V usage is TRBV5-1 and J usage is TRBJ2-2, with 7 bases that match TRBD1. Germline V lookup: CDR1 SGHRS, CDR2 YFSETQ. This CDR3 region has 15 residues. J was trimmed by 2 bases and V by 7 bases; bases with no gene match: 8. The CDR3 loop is CASGRDSENTGELFF. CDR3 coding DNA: TGCGCCAGCGGCCGGGACAGCGAAAACACCGGGGAGCTGTTTTTT.